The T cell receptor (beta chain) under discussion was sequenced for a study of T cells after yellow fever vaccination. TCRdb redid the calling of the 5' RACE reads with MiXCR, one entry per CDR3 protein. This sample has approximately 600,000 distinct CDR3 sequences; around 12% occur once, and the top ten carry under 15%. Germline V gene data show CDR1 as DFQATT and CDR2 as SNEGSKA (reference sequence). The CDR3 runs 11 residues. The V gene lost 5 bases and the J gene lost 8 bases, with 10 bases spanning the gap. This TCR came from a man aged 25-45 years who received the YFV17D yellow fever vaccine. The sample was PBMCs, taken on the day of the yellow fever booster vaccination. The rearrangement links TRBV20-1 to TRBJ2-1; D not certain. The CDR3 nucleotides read TGCAGTGCTGCGACGGGTGATGAGCAGTTCTTC. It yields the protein CSAATGDEQFF.